This TCR beta chain was obtained from a study of T-cell reconstitution after alpha-beta-depleted transplantation in children. Notes on the study in general: After one year, T-cell counts and TCRbeta diversity mostly came from new T cells. Several hundred expanded graft clones reportedly gave rise to the alpha-beta T cells present about two months after transplant. The study traced high day-60 TCRbeta diversity in some patients to surviving recipient T cells and thymic progenitors.

The V gene end was trimmed by 3 bases and the J gene end by 3 bases; junction bases not matched to a gene: 3. The germline V gene encodes CDR1 SEHNR and CDR2 FQNEAQ (reference sequence). This CDR3 spans 15 amino acids. Unique molecular identifiers were used in preparing the TCRbeta library. TCRdb reprocessed the PCR reads with MiXCR, giving one entry per CDR3 protein. This table holds about 980,000 distinct CDR3 sequences, less than 30% found once. Details on this clonotype: Its antigen is not identified.

The sequencing here drew on PBMCs, mostly from graft donor cells, taken 360 days after TCRalphabeta/CD19-depleted stem cell transplant. V usage is TRBV7-9 and J usage is TRBJ2-1, with TRBD1 matching 9 bases. This TCR was recovered from a boy less than two years old who had a stem cell transplant for SCID, so the T cells may come from the graft donor. For the CDR3, the DNA is TGTGCCAGCAGCTTCGACAGGGGGGGCTACAATGAGCAGTTCTTC. Protein sequence: CASSFDRGGYNEQFF.